The clone carrying this TCR beta chain appeared many times. This record comes from a study of T-cell reconstitution after alpha-beta-depleted transplantation in children. As it was prepared, the TCRbeta library received unique molecular identifiers. TCRdb analysed the PCR reads with MiXCR anew, one entry per CDR3 protein. Of about 360,000 distinct CDR3 sequences in the sample, 13% were seen once. Deletions cut 3 bases from V and 3 bases from J, with 12 bases between. The CDR3 runs to 14 residues. Germline values: CDR1 SGHTA, CDR2 FQGNSA. Sample: PBMCs, taken from the stem cell graft. The clonotype comes from a human donor who donated a stem cell graft to a child with Fanconi anemia. The J gene is TRBJ2-7, the V gene TRBV7-2, with a tentative D call TRBD2 (6 bases). This CDR3 is CASSFRTGDYEQYF. The CDR3 region has the DNA TGTGCCAGCAGCTTTCGGACGGGAGACTACGAGCAGTACTTC.